This TCR beta chain was identified during a study of Tregs in tolerant kidney transplant recipients. Study details: Mixed chimerism was transient after nonmyeloablative marrow transplants from related graft donors.

Between the trimmed V and J ends, which lost 5 bases and 3 bases, there was a span of 17 bases. Germline V gives CDR1 SGHTA, CDR2 FQGNSA. The CDR3 has 16 residues. Only in-frame clones appear in the TCRdb table, and some are missing; sequencing was by immunoSEQ multiplex PCR. Among about 87,000 clones listed, 93% were seen once. Findings of the study overall: This study did not directly address biological reproducibility. Validation in larger populations is needed because few patients were studied. Tolerant patients' donor-specific Tregs expanded beyond overall Tregs, suggesting antigen-driven growth.

Points on this clone: What it binds is unknown.

The sequencing here drew on CD4+ T cells from blood, taken before the transplant. The receptor comes from a human donor who received a combined kidney and bone marrow transplant. V is TRBV7-2 and J is TRBJ1-3, with a tentative D call TRBD1 (5 bases). The CDR3 is CASSRGTGEGGNTIYF. The CDR3 DNA follows: TGTGCCAGCAGCCGAGGAACGGGGGAAGGTGGAAACACCATATATTTT.